Listed below are T cell receptor beta chains from one sample, sequenced in a study of OX40 agonist ivuxolimab in advanced cancers. Sequenced by immunoSEQ multiplex PCR; TCRdb stores in-frame clones only, minus some. The table shows around 80,000 clones, with around 86% occurring only once. The sample was CD4+ or CD8+ T cells sorted from blood, taken in a trial of the OX40 agonist ivuxolimab. These receptors were collected from an adult with an advanced solid tumor such as melanoma, head and neck, liver or kidney cancer. Each CDR3 is given with its conserved first and last residue. Each record gives: V gene, J gene, D gene, clone size, CDR3 DNA, CDR3 protein. The D gene is left open where the match is weak. Rows give clone size only sometimes, using once, few, many, or a class for an expanded clone.

>TRBV5-4|TRBJ2-2|TRBD1|.
TGTGCCAGCAGCTCGATACAGGGGGCGCTAACCGGGGAGCTGTTTTTT
CASSSIQGALTGELFF
>TRBV10-3|TRBJ2-5|.|.
TGTGCCATCAGTGCTGACGTCGGGGGGACCCAGTACTTC
CAISADVGGTQYF
>TRBV4-3|TRBJ1-1|TRBD1|once
TGCGCCAGCAGCCAAGGGGACAGGGGGCTAGGGAACACTGAAGCTTTCTTT
CASSQGDRGLGNTEAFF
>TRBV7-2|TRBJ2-3|.|.
TGTGCCAGCAGCTCGGGACGCAGGAGCCTAGATACGCAGTATTTT
CASSSGRRSLDTQYF
>TRBV18|TRBJ1-1|.|.
TGTGCCAGCTCACTCACGGGGGCGTACACTGAAGCTTTCTTT
CASSLTGAYTEAFF
>TRBV4-1|TRBJ1-6|.|few
TGCGCCAGCAGCCACCTGGACCGGGATTCACCCCTCCACTTT
CASSHLDRDSPLHF
>TRBV7-2|TRBJ2-3|.|.
TGTGCCAGCAGCTATGACTCAACAGATACGCAGTATTTT
CASSYDSTDTQYF
>TRBV5-4|TRBJ2-6|.|.
TGTGCCAGCAGCTTAGGAGGCTCTGGGGCCAACGTCCTGACTTTC
CASSLGGSGANVLTF
>TRBV23-1|TRBJ2-7|.|.
TGCGCCACACCCCGGGACGGACAGTACGAGCAGTACTTC
CATPRDGQYEQYF
>TRBV28|TRBJ2-7|.|few
TGTGCCAGCAGTTTTGGGGGGGACACCCGCGAGCAGTACTTC
CASSFGGDTREQYF
>TRBV28|TRBJ1-4|.|.
TGTGCCAGCAGCTTGTCCAGGGACACCAACGGATTTAATGAAAAACTGTTTTTT
CASSLSRDTNGFNEKLFF
>TRBV5-4|TRBJ1-1|.|.
TGTGCCAGCAGCTTATATCCGGGACGACGGAACACTGAAGCTTTCTTT
CASSLYPGRRNTEAFF
>TRBV7-2|TRBJ1-5|.|.
TGTGCCAGCAGCCAACAGCAGTTAGGGACCAATCAGCCCCAGCATTTT
CASSQQQLGTNQPQHF
>TRBV5-4|TRBJ2-2|TRBD2|.
TGTGCCAGCAGCCCTCCGGGACTAGCAACCGGGGAGCTGTTTTTT
CASSPPGLATGELFF
>TRBV7-2|TRBJ2-7|TRBD2|once
TGTGCCAGCAGCTTACGGGGGGGGCACCTCTACGAGCAGTACTTC
CASSLRGGHLYEQYF
>TRBV4-1|TRBJ1-1|TRBD1|.
TGCGCCAGCAGCCAAGGACAGGGACGGGGCGGGAGGACTGAAGCTTTCTTT
CASSQGQGRGGRTEAFF
>TRBV5-6|TRBJ1-1|TRBD1|.
TGTGCCAGCAGGACCGGGACAGGGTACATGAACACTGAAGCTTTCTTT
CASRTGTGYMNTEAFF